The TCR beta chain described here comes from a study of persistence of HIV-infected CD4 T cells. The libraries were made with immunoSEQ version 4 in survey mode. Here immunoSEQ multiplex PCR was the method, and the copy in TCRdb shows in-frame clones only, minus some. The data contain tens of thousands of clones, less than 90% of them singletons. The CDR3 contains 16 residues. The V gene's germline CDR1 is MNHEY and CDR2 SMNVEV (reference sequence). V dropped 6 bases and J dropped 7; count of bases not matched to a gene: 15. This clone was picked up one time. The antigen is not known. This nonspecific control used anti-CD3/anti-CD28 bead stimulation of CD4+ T cells. Responding CD4+ T cells were sorted by upregulation of both CD40 ligand and CD69. Inclusion required CMV-positive serology and CD4+ counts above 400 cells/uL.

The chain couples TRBV27 to TRBJ2-1, with 7 bases identical to TRBD2. The specimen comprised CD4+ T cells sorted from PBMCs after approximately 18-hour stimulation, sampled from a patient who received antiretroviral therapy. The sequence derives from an adult woman with HIV who was CMV-seropositive. The DNA of the CDR3 is TGTGCCAGCAGCCTAACCCCCGGACTAGTTATAAATGAGCAGTTCTTC. Its translation: CASSLTPGLVINEQFF.